This section outlines one T cell receptor (beta chain) sequence together with its context. What it binds is not known. Additional DNA sequences in this sample encode the identical CDR3. The PCR used 60 Vbeta and 13 Jbeta primers. Under the authors' procedure: Later work found 65 million to 90 million unique TCR beta chains, with roughly 11 million shared. Measured with immunoSEQ multiplex PCR; TCRdb has only the in-frame clones, and not every one. V and J calls and clone size come straight from that table; D and trimming were deduced from the DNA. The repertoire holds fewer than 200,000 clones, with around 76% as singletons. This record belongs to a study of cytomegalovirus exposure and HLA in healthy donors. Findings and limits, study-wide: The later analysis indicated that the majority of CMV-associated TCR beta chains appeared HLA-restricted. Across HLA loci, a later analysis found differing TCR association rates, with DRB1 most and HLA-C fewest. Available immune exposure information was restricted to CMV serostatus only.

The V end was cut by 2 bases, the J end by 4 bases, with 7 bases between. Germline CDR1 SGHRS, CDR2 YFSETQ. The CDR3 sequence is 13 residues long. Source material: PBMCs. J is TRBJ1-3 and V is TRBV5-1, with D tentatively TRBD1 (6 bases). The origin of this receptor is a female donor in good health and CMV-seronegative. The CDR3 is CASSFGQGNTIYF. The CDR3 coding sequence is TGCGCCAGCAGCTTCGGACAGGGAAACACCATATATTTT.